These 2 T cell receptor beta chains originate from one sample sequenced in a study of blood T cell repertoires in COVID-19. The data were produced by immunoSEQ multiplex PCR, yet TCRdb's version contains in-frame clones alone and is incomplete. The sample records several thousand clones, 90% being singletons. Sequencing was performed on peripheral blood. These receptors all stem from a man between 60 and 75 years old with acute or convalescent COVID-19.

The chain has TRBV19 and TRBJ1-5, with 8 bases lining up with TRBD1. Per the germline V gene, CDR1 is LNHDA and CDR2 is SQIVND (reference sequence). This CDR3 spans 16 amino acids. Trimming cost V 0 bases and J 6 bases; bases outside gene matches: 7. The CDR3 DNA sequence: TGTGCCAGTAGTATAGATACGCAGGGGGCTGGTCAGCCCCAGCATTTT. Its protein product is CASSIDTQGAGQPQHF.

The V call is TRBV28, the J call TRBJ1-3; D is unclear. The V end lost 6 bases, the J end lost 3 bases, and 3 bases lay between the germline ends. The germline gives CDR1 MDHEN, CDR2 SYDVKM. The CDR3 has 11 amino acids. The CDR3 spells CASSYGNTIYF. CDR3 nucleotide sequence: TGTGCCAGCAGCTATGGAAACACCATATATTTT.